The entry below describes one TCR beta chain. The entry originates in a study of blood T cell repertoires in COVID-19. Overall study: Acute-phase and convalescent COVID-19 samples originated in the United States, Italy and Spain. Nucleic acid was either cDNA or gDNA, and it came from T cells, B-cell-depleted T cells, or PBMCs.

Under the authors' procedure: Reference gene primer amplification gave nucleated cell count estimates. The table came from immunoSEQ multiplex PCR; TCRdb's copy has only in-frame clones and leaves some out. V and J calls and clone size are as listed in that table; D and trimming were resolved from the DNA. The sample includes roughly 260,000 clones, around nine tenths seen only once; the top ten take 2.1%. The CDR3 runs to 15 residues. Looked up from germline, CDR1 is MNHEY and CDR2 is SVGAGI. The V end was cut by 0 bases, the J end by 4 bases, with 12 bases between. The chain has TRBV6-5 and TRBJ1-2; D not certain. Sequenced sample: peripheral blood. This TCR was sampled from a woman in her forties who had recovered from COVID-19. CDR3 sequence reads: CASSYSVTGSYGYTF. Here the CDR3 DNA reads TGTGCCAGCAGTTACTCGGTCACGGGATCCTATGGCTACACCTTC.